Below are 29 T cell receptor beta chains sequenced from a single sample in a study of shared clonotypes between healthy human individuals. Data came from immunoSEQ multiplex PCR; TCRdb stores just in-frame clones and leaves some out. The sample records about 750,000 clones, 90% to 95% being singletons. It was CD45RO-negative cells, positively selected for CCR7, that made up naive CD8 cells, with terminally differentiated effector memory CD45RA+ cells excluded. Sequencing was carried out using naive CD8+ T cells sorted from blood. All receptors derive from a man aged 30-40 years in good health.

Concerning this clone: Other nucleotide sequences from this sample produce the same CDR3. The genes are TRBV2 and TRBJ2-7; 10 bases line up with TRBD2. Trimming cost V 6 bases and J 3 bases; bases outside gene matches: 2. This CDR3 spans 13 amino acids. Germline V CDR1 and CDR2: SNHLY, FYNNEI. CDR3 DNA: TGTGCCAGCAGCCGGACTAGCGGCTACGAGCAGTACTTC. It specifies CASSRTSGYEQYF.

This rearrangement joins TRBV9 to TRBJ2-3, with unresolved D. The V gene lost 0 bases and the J gene lost 0 bases, with 8 bases spanning the gap. From germline, CDR1 is SGDLS and CDR2 YYNGEE. The CDR3 sequence is 15 residues long. CDR3 loop: CASSVARSSTDTQYF. Written as DNA, the CDR3 is TGTGCCAGCAGCGTAGCCAGATCTAGCACAGATACGCAGTATTTT.

This clone was seen a single time. The chain recombines TRBV7-9 with TRBJ2-7, with 7 nucleotides matching TRBD2. This CDR3 contains 12 residues. V gave up 6 bases and J gave up 6 bases; unmatched junction bases: 5. CDR1 is SEHNR and CDR2 is FQNEAQ in the germline V gene (reference sequence). The DNA for the CDR3 is TGTGCCAGCAGTGGGGGGGAGCCCGAGCAGTACTTC. This codes for CASSGGEPEQYF.

The V call is TRBV5-1, the J call TRBJ1-1; no clear D gene. Trimming left V 2 bases short and J 1 base short, with 12 bases between. CDR1 and CDR2 from the germline V gene are SGHRS and YFSETQ. CDR3 length: 15 amino acids. The CDR3 DNA follows: TGCGCCAGCAGCTTCGGGCCAGACCAGAACACTGAAGCTTTCTTT. Translation: CASSFGPDQNTEAFF.

The chain has TRBV5-5 and TRBJ2-1; D is possibly TRBD1 (6 bases). With 1 base removed from V and 6 bases from J, the gap between germline ends came to 14 bases. Germline lookup yields CDR1 SGHKS and CDR2 YYEKEE (reference sequence). The CDR3 has 15 amino acids. CDR3 DNA: TGTGCCAGCAGCTTGTGGCAGGGGCCCTCCAATGAGCAGTTCTTC. Residues: CASSLWQGPSNEQFF.

Note on this clone: Other nucleotide sequences from this sample produce the same CDR3. The chain joins TRBV5-8 to TRBJ2-3; 11 bases align to TRBD2. Germline CDR1 SGHTS, CDR2 YDEGEE. J was trimmed by 3 bases and V by 2 bases; bases with no gene match: 2. The CDR3 runs to 15 residues. In DNA, the CDR3 is TGTGCCAGCAGCTTCGGGACTAGCGGTACAGATACGCAGTATTTT. It is translated as CASSFGTSGTDTQYF.

The J gene is TRBJ2-7, the V gene TRBV28, with a possible D match to TRBD2 (6 bases). Germline CDR1 reads MDHEN; CDR2 reads SYDVKM. The CDR3 extends over 11 amino acids. The V gene lost 2 bases and the J gene lost 9 bases, with 8 bases spanning the gap. The CDR3 DNA is TGTGCCAGCAGTTTAGGGGGAGGGCAGTACTTC. The encoded protein is CASSLGGGQYF.

The chain couples TRBV5-6 to TRBJ2-7, with 8 nucleotides matching TRBD1. Trimming took 7 bases from V and 4 from J; bases not matched to a gene: 13. CDR1 SGHDT and CDR2 YYEEEE come from the germline V gene. This CDR3 is 15 amino acids long. CDR3 bases: TGTGCCAGCTGTGGGTGGGGGACAGGAGTATACGAGCAGTACTTC. It codes for CASCGWGTGVYEQYF.

The V call is TRBV5-1, the J call TRBJ2-1, with TRBD2 matching over 7 bases. The CDR3 contains 16 residues. Germline trimming cut 4 bases from V and 3 bases from J; bases unmatched to any gene: 10. CDR1 and CDR2 from the germline V gene are SGHRS and YFSETQ. In nucleotides, the CDR3 is TGCGCCAGCAGCCGGCCGGTGCTAGCGGACTACAATGAGCAGTTCTTC. The encoded protein is CASSRPVLADYNEQFF. The full variable domain, completed using reference TRBV5-1 and TRBJ2-1, is KAGVTQTPRYLIKTRGQQVTLSCSPISGHRSVSWYQQTPGQGLQFLFEYFSETQRNKGNFPGRFSGRQFSNSRSEMNVSTLELGDSALYLCASSRPVLADYNEQFFGPGTRLTVL.

The chain uses TRBV5-4 and TRBJ1-4; D gene uncertain. The germline V and J ends were trimmed by 7 bases and 8 bases, with 9 bases remaining between them. CDR1 is SGHNT and CDR2 is YYREEE in the germline V gene (reference sequence). The CDR3 has 11 amino acids. The CDR3 sequence: CASRSGEKLFF. DNA of the CDR3: TGTGCCAGCCGTTCGGGCGAAAAACTGTTTTTT. Together with reference TRBV5-4 and TRBJ1-4, the CDR3 gives the full variable domain: ETGVTQSPTHLIKTRGQQVTLRCSSQSGHNTVSWYQQALGQGPQFIFQYYREEENGRGNFPPRFSGLQFPNYSSELNVNALELDDSALYLCASRSGEKLFFGSGTQLSVL.

The rearrangement joins TRBV12-5 to TRBJ2-1; tentative D call: TRBD1 (5 bases). The V gene lost 4 bases and the J gene lost 13 bases, with 17 bases spanning the gap. Germline CDR1 reads LGHNT; CDR2 reads FRNRAP. CDR3 size: 13 residues. CDR3 sequence (DNA): TGTGCTAGTGGTTCGACGACAGATACACCCCAGTTCTTC. Protein product: CASGSTTDTPQFF.

CDR3 nucleotides: TGTGCCAGCAGCTACCTAGTAGGGTGGGGACAGACAAACTACGAGCAGTACTTC. This codes for CASSYLVGWGQTNYEQYF. The chain uses TRBV11-2 and TRBJ2-7; 7 bases match TRBD1. Germline-derived CDR1 and CDR2 are SGHAT and FQNNGV. CDR3 size: 18 residues. Losses at the gene ends were 4 bases for V and 3 bases for J; bases not matched to a gene: 18.

Of note for this clone: A read error is possible here, since a much larger clone lies one base away. This chain uses TRBV15 with TRBJ2-7; D is unresolved. Germline assignment: CDR1 LNHNV and CDR2 YYDKDF (reference sequence). This CDR3 contains 13 residues. Trimming removed 0 bases from V and 1 base from J, with 4 bases in between. CDR3 sequence: CATSRDISYEQYF. As DNA, the CDR3 is TGTGCCACCAGCAGAGATATTTCCTACGAGCAGTACTTC. The full variable domain, in which reference TRBV15 and TRBJ2-7 provide the parts outside the CDR3, is DAMVIQNPRYQVTQFGKPVTLSCSQTLNHNVMYWYQQKSSQAPKLLFHYYDKDFNNEADTPDNFQSRRPNTSFCFLDIRSPGLGDTAMYLCATSRDISYEQYFGPGTRLTVT.

The gene calls are TRBV11-2 and TRBJ2-1; possibly TRBD2 for D (7 bases). The CDR3 sequence is 18 residues long. The germline CDR1 and CDR2 sequences are SGHAT and FQNNGV. Deletions cut 1 base from V and 6 bases from J, with 22 bases between. This CDR3 reads CASSLGPEWRGPGNEQFF. The CDR3, as DNA: TGTGCCAGCAGCTTAGGACCCGAGTGGCGGGGGCCAGGCAATGAGCAGTTCTTC.

The rearrangement joins TRBV28 to TRBJ1-5, with 7 positions matching TRBD1. Germline V gene lookup returns CDR1 MDHEN and CDR2 SYDVKM. V shed 7 bases, J shed 6 bases, and the junction held 9 bases outside the gene matches. This CDR3 is built from 14 residues. CDR3 nucleotides: TGTGCCAGCACCCTGACAGGGACACCTCAGCCCCAGCATTTT. Encoded protein: CASTLTGTPQPQHF.

V and J are TRBV30 and TRBJ2-3, with 13 bases fitting TRBD2. V was pared by 8 bases and J by 4 bases, with 12 bases of the junction left unmatched. The germline V gene has CDR1 GTSNPN and CDR2 SVGIG (reference sequence). The CDR3 runs 16 residues. CDR3 loop: CAGQSGLAGRADTQYF. Written as DNA, the CDR3 is TGTGCCGGCCAATCGGGACTAGCGGGACGGGCAGATACGCAGTATTTT.

The chain is built from TRBV6-5 and TRBJ2-1; D perhaps matches TRBD2 (6 bases). Germline V gene sequence: CDR1 MNHEY, CDR2 SVGAGI. V lost 2 bases, J lost 7 bases, and 12 bases lay in between. This CDR3 region has 14 residues. CDR3: CASSYPGTENEQFF. CDR3 sequence (DNA): TGTGCCAGCAGTTACCCCGGGACTGAAAATGAGCAGTTCTTC.

This clone has a handful of counts. V is TRBV11-2 and J is TRBJ1-2; weak D call: TRBD1 (5 bases). V gave up 0 bases and J gave up 4 bases, with 12 bases separating them. Germline V gives CDR1 SGHAT, CDR2 FQNNGV. This CDR3 is built from 15 residues. The CDR3 DNA reads as TGTGCCAGCAGCTTAGAGGCAGGGCCGACCTATGGCTACACCTTC. This codes for CASSLEAGPTYGYTF. The full variable domain, completed using reference TRBV11-2 and TRBJ1-2, is EAGVAQSPRYKIIEKRQSVAFWCNPISGHATLYWYQQILGQGPKLLIQFQNNGVVDDSQLPKDRFSAERLKGVDSTLKIQPAKLEDSAVYLCASSLEAGPTYGYTFGSGTRLTVV.

This rearrangement joins TRBV28 to TRBJ1-4; D is unclear. The length of the CDR3 is 16 residues. Trimming removed 3 bases from V and 8 bases from J, with 19 bases in between. Germline V CDR1 and CDR2: MDHEN, SYDVKM. CDR3 DNA sequence: TGTGCCAGCAGTTTTGCTGCGGCCACCAAAAAGGAAAAACTGTTTTTT. Translating it yields CASSFAAATKKEKLFF.

This chain connects TRBV5-4 to TRBJ2-7; D unresolved. The CDR3 extends over 14 amino acids. Trimming pared 0 bases from V and 2 bases from J, leaving 9 bases between. Germline V gene sequence: CDR1 SGHNT, CDR2 YYREEE (reference sequence). CDR3: CASSLASSPYEQYF. The CDR3 DNA sequence: TGTGCCAGCAGCTTGGCGTCAAGCCCCTACGAGCAGTACTTC.

In this sample, this clone turned up once. This chain joins TRBV21-1 and TRBJ2-7; the D call of TRBD1 is as the table states it, not checked on the DNA. TRBV21-1 is a known pseudogene. CDR3 size: 18 residues. DNA for the CDR3: TGCGCCAGCAACCACCCGCGGGCACCGGGACAGACTACCTACGAGCAGTACTTC. It translates to CASNHPRAPGQTTYEQYF.

The V call is TRBV28, the J call TRBJ2-5, with 13 bases lining up with TRBD2. V lost 9 bases, J lost 5 bases, and 12 bases stayed unmatched. Per the germline V gene, CDR1 is MDHEN and CDR2 is SYDVKM. CDR3 length: 16 amino acids. CDR3 amino acids: CARRTSGSRWMETQYF. In DNA form, the CDR3 reads TGTGCCAGAAGGACTAGCGGGAGCAGGTGGATGGAGACCCAGTACTTC.

Concerning this clone itself: The sample carries other DNA sequences with the same CDR3. V is TRBV27 and J is TRBJ1-2; D uncertain. The V end was cut by 0 bases, the J end by 2 bases, with 10 bases between. Germline V gene lookup returns CDR1 MNHEY and CDR2 SMNVEV (reference sequence). This CDR3 has 15 amino acids. CDR3 coding DNA: TGTGCCAGCAGTTTATCAGGCGGTGGGAACTATGGCTACACCTTC. This translates into CASSLSGGGNYGYTF.

The V gene is TRBV7-4, the J gene TRBJ2-1; TRBD2 is a possible D gene (6 bases). CDR1 and CDR2 from the germline V gene are SGHVT and SQSDAQ. The CDR3 is 16 residues long. Trimming stripped 5 bases from V and 5 bases from J, with 19 bases between. CDR3 amino acids: CASSPPDGTENNEQFF. The CDR3 bases are TGTGCCAGCAGCCCACCTGACGGGACTGAAAACAATGAGCAGTTCTTC.

This chain connects TRBV7-9 to TRBJ2-5; TRBD2 aligns across 11 bases. This CDR3 is 17 amino acids long. Trimming took 3 bases from V and 3 from J; bases not matched to a gene: 9. Germline assignment: CDR1 SEHNR and CDR2 FQNEAQ (reference sequence). The CDR3 loop reads CASSFMIVAGGEETQYF. The CDR3 nucleotides are TGTGCCAGCAGCTTTATGATAGTAGCGGGAGGGGAAGAGACCCAGTACTTC.

The rearrangement links TRBV7-9 to TRBJ2-4, with 12 bases fitting TRBD1. Germline V gene lookup returns CDR1 SEHNR and CDR2 FQNEAQ (reference sequence). This CDR3 contains 19 residues. V gave up 4 bases and J gave up 3 bases; unmatched junction bases: 13. As DNA, the CDR3 is TGTGCCAGCAGCTGGCTAGCCGGGACAGGGGGCTCCGGCAAAAACATTCAGTACTTC. It specifies CASSWLAGTGGSGKNIQYF.

The genes are TRBV7-9 and TRBJ1-1; D not certain. Germline CDR1 SEHNR, CDR2 FQNEAQ (reference sequence). The CDR3 is made up of 14 amino acids. V was clipped by 9 bases and J by 10 bases, with 24 bases between them. Here the CDR3 DNA reads TGTGCCAGTACCGATCCCGTGGCTGGCGGGGTAGCTTTCTTT. Its protein is CASTDPVAGGVAFF.

The chain employs TRBV29-1 and TRBJ1-2; D remains unclear. The V end lost 5 bases, the J end lost 1 base, and 11 bases lay between the germline ends. Germline V gene sequence: CDR1 SQVTM, CDR2 ANQGSEA. This CDR3 is built from 13 residues. The CDR3 protein is CSVRRRDNYGYTF. The CDR3 DNA reads as TGCAGCGTTCGAAGGAGAGATAACTATGGCTACACCTTC.

This chain joins TRBV19 and TRBJ2-1; 15 bases are a match to TRBD2. The CDR3 is 17 residues long. Per germline, CDR1 LNHDA and CDR2 SQIVND (reference sequence). The J segment lost 7 bases and the V segment lost 4 bases, leaving 8 bases of the junction unmatched. CDR3 in DNA: TGTGCCAGTAGTACCTTTCGGACTAGCGGGAGGGCTAATGAGCAGTTCTTC. It yields the protein CASSTFRTSGRANEQFF.